This T cell receptor (beta chain) was recovered during a study of T cells in Graves' hyperthyroidism and ophthalmopathy. Study background: Peripheral blood collection took place at initial diagnosis, before any treatment. General study findings and limits: A model of 13 V-J pairs discriminated ophthalmopathy from stable hyperthyroidism.

A NOSPECS grade of at least 4, a Clinical Activity Score of at least 3 and duration under 3 months were recorded in ophthalmopathy patients. From RNA transcripts, TCR beta CDR3 regions were amplified. RT-PCR in the first round (using the HTBI primer set) targeted the TCR CDR3. Using its own MiXCR run on the multiplex PCR reads, TCRdb lists one record per CDR3 protein. The sample includes hundreds of thousands of distinct CDR3 sequences, 14% to 15% of them seen just once. The count of this clonotype is one. No antigen is known for it. This CDR3 has 13 amino acids. The germline V and J ends were trimmed by 4 bases and 7 bases, with 13 bases remaining between them.

V and J are TRBV12-3 or TRBV12-4 and TRBJ1-2; D is uncertain. Specimen: blood. This TCR was sampled from a woman in her forties with Graves' ophthalmopathy. The CDR3 nucleotides are TGTGCCAGCAGTTCCCGAGCCCGGGCTGGCTACACCTTC. Residues: CASSSRARAGYTF.